The rows below give T cell receptor beta chains drawn from one sample of a study of naive and memory T cell subsets. TCRdb ran MiXCR on the 5' RACE reads and lists one entry per CDR3 protein. Here the sample spans about 48,000 distinct CDR3 sequences, about 4.8% being singletons. These receptors all come from a female donor in good health. Each CDR3 is given with its conserved first and last residue. A D gene is named only where the DNA matches it firmly. The size of a clone is reported for some rows only, either as once, few or many, or as a class for expanded clones.

d_gene	v_gene	j_gene	len	abundance	CDR3nt	CDR3aa
TRBD2	TRBV6-2/TRBV6-3	TRBJ2-1	17	many	TGTGCCAGCAGTTACGCAACTAGCGGGAAAATTTACAATGAGCAGTTCTTC	CASSYATSGKIYNEQFF
.	TRBV7-9	TRBJ2-7	12	many	TGTGCCAGCAGTCCCCAAAGTATAACGGTAAACTTC	CASSPQSITVNF
TRBD1	TRBV7-3	TRBJ2-7	12	many	TGTGCCAGCAGCTTAATCGGACAGGAGAAGTACTTC	CASSLIGQEKYF
TRBD1	TRBV28	TRBJ2-6	16	many	TGTGCCAGCAGTTTGACAGGGGGCCCTGGGGCCAACGTCCTGACTTTC	CASSLTGGPGANVLTF
.	TRBV29-1	TRBJ1-5	14	many	TGCAGCGTCCTGACACTTAGCGGCAATCAGCCCCAGCATTTT	CSVLTLSGNQPQHF
.	TRBV12-3/TRBV12-4	TRBJ2-6	15	many	TGTGCCAGCAGTTTCTCAGGATCGGGGGCCAACGTCCTGACTTTC	CASSFSGSGANVLTF
.	TRBV6-2/TRBV6-3	TRBJ2-1	15	many	TGTGCCAGCAGTTACCTCCCAGACTCCTACAATGAGCAGTTCTTC	CASSYLPDSYNEQFF
.	TRBV3-1	TRBJ2-3	16	many	TGTGCCAGCAGCCAGACCTTTTTGGGTCACTCAGATACGCAGTATTTT	CASSQTFLGHSDTQYF
TRBD2	TRBV24-1	TRBJ2-5	16	many	TGTGCCACCAGTGTCCCAAGCGGGAGGGCCGCGGAGACCCAGTACTTC	CATSVPSGRAAETQYF
TRBD1	TRBV28	TRBJ1-6	14	few	TGTGCCAGCAGGACCGGACAGGGAAATGCACCCCTCCACTTT	CASRTGQGNAPLHF
.	TRBV20-1	TRBJ1-2	12	many	TGCAGTGCGGGCCCTACGGGCTATGGCTACACCTTC	CSAGPTGYGYTF
TRBD1	TRBV28	TRBJ2-7	17	.	TGTGCCAGCAGTTTGGTCTTCGGGGGACAGGGGGCCTACGAGCAGTACTTC	CASSLVFGGQGAYEQYF
.	TRBV11-2	TRBJ1-1	16	many	TGTGCCAGCAGCTTAGTTAACGTTTTCAAGAACACTGAAGCTTTCTTT	CASSLVNVFKNTEAFF
.	TRBV27	TRBJ2-2	15	many	TGTGCCAGCAGTTCCGGACAGACGTTTGGCGGGGAGCTGTTTTTT	CASSSGQTFGGELFF
.	TRBV20-1	TRBJ1-1	14	many	TGCAGTGCTAGCGGGTTCACCCGAAACACTGAAGCTTTCTTT	CSASGFTRNTEAFF
TRBD1	TRBV6-5	TRBJ1-2	15	many	TGTGCCAGCAATGAACAGGGGGCAAGATCCTATGGCTACACCTTC	CASNEQGARSYGYTF
.	TRBV6-5	TRBJ2-1	19	many	TGTGCCAACTTTATTACTTTGGCTAGCGAAGTTGGGTCAATGAATGAGCAGTTCTTC	CANFITLASEVGSMNEQFF
TRBD2	TRBV7-9	TRBJ2-7	18	many	TGTGCCAGCAGCTTAGCGAGTGGGACTAGCGGGATGGGGCACGAGCAGTACTTC	CASSLASGTSGMGHEQYF
TRBD2	TRBV28	TRBJ2-2	16	many	TGTGCCAGCAGTGGGGGGACTAGCGGAAACACCGGGGAGCTGTTTTTT	CASSGGTSGNTGELFF
.	TRBV28	TRBJ1-5	16	many	TGTGCCAGCAGCTCACGGTTGGTCGCGTCTTCACAGCCCCAGCATTTT	CASSSRLVASSQPQHF
.	TRBV29-1	TRBJ1-1	12	many	TGCAGCGTCTCCGGGACGAGCACTGAAGCTTTCTTT	CSVSGTSTEAFF
.	TRBV4-3	TRBJ2-1	17	many	TGCGCCAGCAGCCAAGTTGTGAGCGGGTATTCCTACAATGAGCAGTTCTTC	CASSQVVSGYSYNEQFF
.	TRBV9	TRBJ1-5	15	.	TGTGCCAGCAGCGTAGGGGGGGCGCGAAATCAGCCCGAGCATTTT	CASSVGGARNQPEHF
TRBD1	TRBV20-1	TRBJ2-7	13	many	TGCAGTGCTAGAGGCGACAGGGACTACGAGCAGTACTTC	CSARGDRDYEQYF
TRBD1	TRBV18	TRBJ1-1	16	many	TGTGCCAGCTCACTACGGACAGGGACAAGTAACACTGAAGCTTTCTTT	CASSLRTGTSNTEAFF
.	TRBV13	TRBJ1-2	13	many	TGTGCCAGCAGCTTTCAGGGTGCCTATGGCTACACCTTC	CASSFQGAYGYTF
TRBD1	TRBV28	TRBJ1-2	12	many	TGTGCCATCTCACAGGGGATCTATGGCTACACCTTC	CAISQGIYGYTF
.	TRBV12-3/TRBV12-4	TRBJ2-7	12	many	TGTGCCAGCAGTTTAGCGCTTGGGGAGCAGTACTTC	CASSLALGEQYF
.	TRBV6-4	TRBJ1-2	13	.	TGTGCCAGCAGTCCCGAAGCTAACTATGGCGACACCTTC	CASSPEANYGDTF
TRBD2	TRBV6-6	TRBJ2-1	14	few	TGTGCCAGCAGTTATCGGCTAGCGGGAGATGAGCAGTTCTTC	CASSYRLAGDEQFF
TRBD1	TRBV6-1	TRBJ1-5	16	many	TGTGCCAGCAGTGAAGTTGGCAGGGGGCCCAATCAGCCCCAGCATTTT	CASSEVGRGPNQPQHF
TRBD1	TRBV29-1	TRBJ1-1	15	many	TGCAGCGTTGAGTCCCTCGGGACAGGGGCTACTGAAGCTTTCTTT	CSVESLGTGATEAFF
.	TRBV4-1	TRBJ1-5	17	many	TGCGCCAGCAGCCAAGATCTAGGAGCGTATAGCAATCAGCCCCAGCATTTT	CASSQDLGAYSNQPQHF
TRBD2	TRBV12-3/TRBV12-4	TRBJ2-1	11	many	TGTGCCAGCCGGGAGGGGTATGAGCAGTTCTTC	CASREGYEQFF
TRBD2	TRBV11-2	TRBJ2-1	18	few	TGTGCCAGCAGCTTAGGGCGGTGGACTAGCGGAACATACAATGAGCAGTTCTTC	CASSLGRWTSGTYNEQFF
TRBD2	TRBV25-1	TRBJ2-1	18	many	TGTGCCAGCAGTGAATCCGCGGGAGGGCCCGCTTCTTACAATGAGCAGTTCTTC	CASSESAGGPASYNEQFF
.	TRBV5-4	TRBJ1-6	14	many	TGTGCCAGCAGCCTGGACAGTCTGAATTCACCCCTCCACTTT	CASSLDSLNSPLHF
.	TRBV20-1	TRBJ2-4	15	.	TGCAGTGCCGCGGTGCAGGGAACAAACGAAAACATGCAGTACTTC	CSAAVQGTNENMQYF
.	TRBV4-3	TRBJ1-4	18	.	TGCGCCAGCAGCCAGCTCGACTTAGACAGGCGAACTAATGAAAAACTGTTTTTT	CASSQLDLDRRTNEKLFF
.	TRBV5-4	TRBJ2-3	14	many	TGTGCCAGCAGCTTGAGAGGGAACTCAGATACGCAGTATTTT	CASSLRGNSDTQYF
.	TRBV29-1	TRBJ1-1	11	many	TGCAGCGTTGTAGAGGGGACTGAAGCTTTCTTT	CSVVEGTEAFF
TRBD1	TRBV18	TRBJ1-1	14	many	TGTGCCAGCTCACCAGGACAGGAGAACACTGAAGCTTTCTTT	CASSPGQENTEAFF
.	TRBV28	TRBJ2-3	13	few	TGTGCTACGAACCCAGGGGTCACAGATACGCAGTATTTT	CATNPGVTDTQYF
.	TRBV28	TRBJ1-3	16	many	TGTGCCAGCAGTTTTTCGTGGCTGCTCTCTGGAAACACCATATATTTT	CASSFSWLLSGNTIYF
TRBD1	TRBV11-2	TRBJ1-4	14	many	TGTGCCAGCAGCTCGCGGGACAGGGATGAAAAACTGTTTTTT	CASSSRDRDEKLFF
.	TRBV5-6	TRBJ1-2	17	many	TGTGCCAGCACCCTCTCCCTGGGCGTAGGCCGGGTGAGGGGCTACACCTTC	CASTLSLGVGRVRGYTF
.	TRBV27	TRBJ2-3	13	few	TGTGCCAGCAGTCCGATCTACACAGATACGCAGTATTTT	CASSPIYTDTQYF
.	TRBV11-2	TRBJ2-5	16	many	TGTGCCAGCAGCCCAGGTCGTGGGGCTCGGGAAGAGACCCAGTACTTC	CASSPGRGAREETQYF
.	TRBV5-1	TRBJ2-5	15	.	TGCGCCAGCAGCTTGGCGAGGCAGATCCAAGAGACCCAGTACTTC	CASSLARQIQETQYF